Listed here is a single T cell receptor beta chain. Measured with immunoSEQ multiplex PCR; TCRdb has only the in-frame clones, and not every one. The sample holds about 50,000 clones; roughly 87% are singletons and the top ten take approximately 6%. After removal of 5 bases from V and 8 bases from J, the junction contained 13 bases not matched to a gene. There are 15 residues in the CDR3. Germline loops: CDR1 SEHNR, CDR2 FQNEAQ (reference sequence). This record comes from a study of OX40 agonist ivuxolimab in advanced cancers. For the study at large: Dose-escalation patients had hepatocellular carcinoma, melanoma, renal cell or head and neck cancer.

Sampled blood was obtained at baseline, cycle 4 day 1, and cycle 7 day 1. The sample was CD4+ or CD8+ T cells sorted from blood, taken in a trial of the OX40 agonist ivuxolimab. The receptor was isolated from an adult with an advanced solid tumor such as melanoma, head and neck, liver or kidney cancer. The chain is built from TRBV7-9 and TRBJ2-5; the match to TRBD2 covers 8 bases. The CDR3 protein is CASSQISGVRDTQYF. The CDR3 DNA reads TGTGCCAGCAGCCAAATTAGCGGGGTCCGTGATACCCAGTACTTC.